Below are 20 T cell receptor beta chains sequenced from a single sample in a study of CD8+ T cells in alopecia areata (dated by TCRdb to 2016 to 2019). Read against the paper, the sample's time point label means: approximately 4 weeks on oral tofacitinib. Sample treatment or condition, as interpreted from the label and publication: oral pan-JAK inhibitor, 5-10 mg twice daily. Receptor amplification or capture employed the immunoSEQ multiplex PCR assay. RNA was extracted from all samples and reverse transcribed into cDNA as template for TCR sequencing. TCRdb's version of the immuneACCESS table is confined to in-frame rearrangements and falls short of the full clone set. An unresolved V gene accounts for under half of the shortfall where checked; the remainder is of unknown origin. The sample has about 150,000 clones on record, less than 70% of them singletons. Jointly, the top ten make up more than 0.7% of the sample.

Sequencing used CD4+ T cells sorted from blood, obtained at week 4, from a patient treated with tofacitinib. The origin of the receptors is a human donor with alopecia areata.

The CDR3 here is CASSRLETQYF. CDR3 sequence (DNA): TGTGCCAGCAGCCGGCTGGAGACCCAGTACTTC. The chain recombines TRBV7-2 with TRBJ2-5; D remains unclear. The V end was cut by 5 bases, the J end by 5 bases, with 6 bases between. This CDR3 is 11 amino acids long. CDR1 and CDR2 from the germline V gene are SGHTA and FQGNSA.

The V gene is TRBV5-1, the J gene TRBJ2-6; a possible D gene is TRBD1 (5 bases). From germline, CDR1 is SGHRS and CDR2 YFSETQ. The CDR3 contains 14 residues. V lost 7 bases and J 0 bases, leaving 8 bases between the germline ends. CDR3 in DNA: TGCGCCAGCCGAGACAGCTCTGGGGCCAACGTCCTGACTTTC. The encoded protein is CASRDSSGANVLTF.

The chain uses TRBV11-2 and TRBJ2-5; TRBD2 might be the D (6 bases). The germline CDR1 and CDR2 sequences are SGHAT and FQNNGV. The CDR3 has 15 amino acids. V was shortened by 0 bases and J by 4 bases, with 12 bases between the two germline ends. The CDR3 DNA sequence: TGTGCCAGCAGCTTAGATCTCGGGGGAGGAGAGACCCAGTACTTC. It encodes CASSLDLGGGETQYF.

The chain employs TRBV6-5 and TRBJ2-3; either TRBD1 or TRBD2 may supply D (5 bases each). V was cut by 2 bases and J by 1 base, with 10 bases left in between. Germline V gives CDR1 MNHEY, CDR2 SVGAGI. The length of the CDR3 is 15 residues. As DNA, the CDR3 is TGTGCCAGCAGTTACAGGGGAGCAGGCACAGATACGCAGTATTTT. Protein: CASSYRGAGTDTQYF.

The chain carries TRBV6-6 and TRBJ2-5; 10 bases line up with TRBD2. Germline CDR1 reads MNHNY; CDR2 reads SVGAGI (reference sequence). CDR3 size: 14 residues. Trimming cost V 5 bases and J 1 base; bases outside gene matches: 1. As DNA, the CDR3 is TGTGCCAGCAGTGCTAGCGGGGGCCAAGAGACCCAGTACTTC. It yields the protein CASSASGGQETQYF.

This clone came up once. The CDR3 DNA sequence: TGTGCCAGCAGCTGGACAGGGTCCACCTACAATGAGCAGTTCTTC. Translated, it gives CASSWTGSTYNEQFF. The chain links TRBV7-2 to TRBJ2-1, with 8 bases fitting TRBD1. The length of the CDR3 is 15 residues. Looked up from germline, CDR1 is SGHTA and CDR2 is FQGNSA. Germline trimming cut 4 bases from V and 2 bases from J; bases unmatched to any gene: 4. The full variable domain, completed using reference TRBV7-2 and TRBJ2-1, is GAGVSQSPSNKVTEKGKDVELRCDPISGHTALYWYRQSLGQGLEFLIYFQGNSAPDKSGLPSDRFSAERTGGSVSTLTIQRTQQEDSAVYLCASSWTGSTYNEQFFGPGTRLTVL.

This rearrangement joins TRBV29-1 to TRBJ2-7; D unclear. Germline V gene data show CDR1 as SQVTM and CDR2 as ANQGSEA. V gave up 4 bases and J gave up 2 bases, with 6 bases separating them. CDR3 length: 11 amino acids. CDR3: CSVGQAYEQYF. The CDR3 DNA reads TGCAGCGTTGGGCAGGCCTACGAGCAGTACTTC.

V and J are TRBV25-1 and TRBJ1-4; D might be TRBD1 (5 bases). The CDR3 has 14 amino acids. Germline values: CDR1 MGHDK, CDR2 SYGVNS. Trimming removed 4 bases from V and 8 bases from J, with 14 bases in between. CDR3 in amino acids: CASSASGGVEKLFF. CDR3 nucleotides: TGTGCCAGCAGTGCCTCGGGGGGAGTCGAAAAACTGTTTTTT.

The J gene is TRBJ2-3, the V gene TRBV14, with unresolved D. The CDR3 runs 16 residues. Germline CDR1 SGHDN, CDR2 FVKESK. Trimming stripped 0 bases from V and 6 bases from J, with 16 bases between. CDR3 coding DNA: TGTGCCAGCAGCCAAGACGTCGGCACGGTCTCGGATACGCAGTATTTT. Translated, it gives CASSQDVGTVSDTQYF.

The chain employs TRBV5-6 and TRBJ2-7; the D is unclear. V lost 1 base and J lost 7, with 18 bases in between. The CDR3 loop spans 15 amino acids. Looked up from germline, CDR1 is SGHDT and CDR2 is YYEEEE. The DNA of the CDR3 is TGTGCCAGCAGCTTGTTGGAGAAACCTATGAATGAGCAGTACTTC. Its protein product is CASSLLEKPMNEQYF.

The rearrangement joins TRBV7-9 to TRBJ2-3; D remains ambiguous. This CDR3 spans 13 amino acids. Germline V lookup: CDR1 SEHNR, CDR2 FQNEAQ (reference sequence). Trimming took off 5 bases at V and 4 bases at J, with 10 bases between the two ends. The CDR3 sequence is CASSLVTPDTQYF. In nucleotides, the CDR3 is TGTGCCAGCAGCCTCGTAACACCAGATACGCAGTATTTT.

This chain uses TRBV19 with TRBJ2-1; TRBD1 agrees at 9 bases. In germline, CDR1 is LNHDA, CDR2 SQIVND (reference sequence). Trimming took 4 bases from V and 4 from J; bases not matched to a gene: 2. The CDR3 covers 14 residues. The CDR3 sequence is CASSRGQGYNEQFF. Here the CDR3 DNA reads TGTGCCAGTAGTAGAGGACAGGGGTACAATGAGCAGTTCTTC.

This clone was seen once. In DNA form, the CDR3 reads TGTGCCTGGAGGCAAATGGACAGGTTTTCACCCCTCCACTTT. It specifies CAWRQMDRFSPLHF. The rearrangement uses TRBV30 and TRBJ1-6; 7 bases align to TRBD1. V dropped 3 bases and J dropped 9; count of bases not matched to a gene: 8. CDR3 length: 14 residues. Germline CDR1 GTSNPN, CDR2 SVGIG (reference sequence).

This clone showed up just once. The V call is TRBV5-4, the J call TRBJ2-5; 12 bases map to TRBD2. V was pared by 1 base and J by 2 bases, with 12 bases of the junction left unmatched. This CDR3 region has 19 residues. The germline CDR1 and CDR2 sequences are SGHNT and YYREEE (reference sequence). The CDR3 protein is CASSLFLAGGPTPQETQYF. CDR3 nucleotide sequence: TGTGCCAGCAGCTTGTTTCTAGCGGGGGGGCCAACCCCACAAGAGACCCAGTACTTC.

This clone was seen just once. This chain joins TRBV4-1 and TRBJ1-3; D remains ambiguous. Looked up from germline, CDR1 is MGHRA and CDR2 is YSYEKL. The CDR3 length is 14 residues. V lost 1 base and J lost 2, with 6 bases in between. The CDR3 nucleotides are TGCGCCAGCAGCCAAGCAGGAGCTGGAAACACCATATATTTT. Encoded protein: CASSQAGAGNTIYF.

The chain employs TRBV30 and TRBJ1-4; 8 positions match TRBD1. Looked up from germline, CDR1 is GTSNPN and CDR2 is SVGIG (reference sequence). The CDR3 totals 15 residues. J gave up 7 bases and V 3 bases, and 10 bases lay outside the gene matches. CDR3 loop: CAWSRTGSRGEKLFF. DNA for the CDR3: TGTGCCTGGAGCCGGACAGGGAGTAGGGGTGAAAAACTGTTTTTT.

This sequence joins TRBV4-1 and TRBJ1-2; the match to TRBD1 covers 9 bases. Germline CDR1 and CDR2: MGHRA and YSYEKL. This CDR3 contains 15 residues. The V gene end was trimmed by 0 bases and the J gene end by 4 bases; junction bases not matched to a gene: 3. The CDR3 nucleotides are TGCGCCAGCAGCCAAGATTGGACAGGGGCCTATGGCTACACCTTC. It yields the protein CASSQDWTGAYGYTF.

The chain combines TRBV27 with TRBJ1-1, with D perhaps TRBD1 (5 bases). CDR1 is MNHEY, CDR2 SMNVEV, per germline (reference sequence). This CDR3 has 15 residues. V lost 5 bases and J lost 4, with 17 bases in between. CDR3 region: CASSTVGWGTTEAFF. As DNA, the CDR3 is TGTGCCAGCAGTACCGTGGGGTGGGGGACCACTGAAGCTTTCTTT.

There are a few counts of this clone. The genes are TRBV29-1 and TRBJ2-1; D is uncertain. Trimming removed 7 bases from V and 4 bases from J, with 14 bases in between. The CDR3 consists of 13 residues. From germline, CDR1 is SQVTM and CDR2 ANQGSEA. The CDR3 region is CSAFGPQYNEQFF. The CDR3 DNA reads as TGCAGCGCATTTGGACCGCAATACAATGAGCAGTTCTTC.

The rearrangement uses TRBV7-9 and TRBJ1-2; D ambiguous. CDR1 and CDR2 (germline): SEHNR, FQNEAQ (reference sequence). CDR3 length: 10 amino acids. The germline V and J ends were trimmed by 8 bases and 14 bases, with 15 bases remaining between them. Here the CDR3 DNA reads TGTGCCAGCGGAGTGGAGAGGAGAACCTTC. Amino acids: CASGVERRTF.